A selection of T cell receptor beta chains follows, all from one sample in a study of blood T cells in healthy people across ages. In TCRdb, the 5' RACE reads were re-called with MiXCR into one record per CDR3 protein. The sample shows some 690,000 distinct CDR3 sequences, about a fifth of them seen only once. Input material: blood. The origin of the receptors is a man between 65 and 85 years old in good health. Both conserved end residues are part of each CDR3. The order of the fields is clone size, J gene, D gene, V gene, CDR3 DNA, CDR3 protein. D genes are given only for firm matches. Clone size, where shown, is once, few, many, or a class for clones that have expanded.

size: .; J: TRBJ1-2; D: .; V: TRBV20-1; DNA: TGCAGTGCTAGAGGGCCCCTCCACGGTAACTATGGCTACACCTTC; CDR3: CSARGPLHGNYGYTF
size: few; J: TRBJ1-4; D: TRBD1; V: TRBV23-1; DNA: TGCGCCAGCAGTCAACCCACAGGGGCTGGCGATGAAAAACTGTTTTTT; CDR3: CASSQPTGAGDEKLFF
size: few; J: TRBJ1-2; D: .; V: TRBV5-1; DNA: TGCGCCAGCAGCTTGGATCGGAGTAAGGGCGGCTACACCTTC; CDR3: CASSLDRSKGGYTF
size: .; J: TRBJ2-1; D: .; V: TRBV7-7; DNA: TGTGCCAGCAGCTTAGATGGGAACTACTACAATGAGCAGTTCTTC; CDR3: CASSLDGNYYNEQFF
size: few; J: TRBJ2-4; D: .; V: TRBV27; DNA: TGTGCCAGCAGCCCCTTCCGAGGCGGTATTCAGTACTTC; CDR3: CASSPFRGGIQYF
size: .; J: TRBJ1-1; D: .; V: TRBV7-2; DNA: TGTGCCAGCAGCCGCCGGACGGGAACTGAAGCTTTCTTT; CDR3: CASSRRTGTEAFF
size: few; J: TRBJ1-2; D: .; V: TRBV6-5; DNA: TGTGCCAGCAGTTACCGGGGGGCTCCTTTCTATGGCTACACCTTC; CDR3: CASSYRGAPFYGYTF
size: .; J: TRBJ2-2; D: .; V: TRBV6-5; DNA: TGTGCCAGCAGTTACTCGGGGGTCAGGACAAGCACCGGGGAGCTGTTTTTT; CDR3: CASSYSGVRTSTGELFF
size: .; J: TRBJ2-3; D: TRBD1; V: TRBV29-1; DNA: TGCAGCGCTGAGGACAGGAAGGTTTCGGCAGATACGCGGTATTTT; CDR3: CSAEDRKVSADTRYF
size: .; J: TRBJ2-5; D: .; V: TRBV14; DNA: TGTGCCAGCAGCCACGGGACACTTCAAGAGACCCAGTACTTC; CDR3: CASSHGTLQETQYF
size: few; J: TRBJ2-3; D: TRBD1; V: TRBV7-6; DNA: TGTGCCACCCGACAGGGGGCAACAGATACGCAGTATTTT; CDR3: CATRQGATDTQYF
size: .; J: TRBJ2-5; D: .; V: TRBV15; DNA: TGTGCCACCAGCAGAGATTCGGGGGAGACCCAGTACTTC; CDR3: CATSRDSGETQYF
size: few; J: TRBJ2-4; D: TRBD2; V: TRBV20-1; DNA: TGCAGTGCTGTCCGACTAGCGGGAGAGGGAACCAAAAACATTCAGTACTTC; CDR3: CSAVRLAGEGTKNIQYF
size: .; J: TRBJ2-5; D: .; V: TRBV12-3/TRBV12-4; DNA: TGTGCCAGCAGTTTGAAGGGGCAAGAGACCCAGTACTTC; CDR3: CASSLKGQETQYF
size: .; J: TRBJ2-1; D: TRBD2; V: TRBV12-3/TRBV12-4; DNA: TGTGCCAGCGCCTTGTGGGAGGGATATATGGAGTTCTTC; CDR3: CASALWEGYMEFF
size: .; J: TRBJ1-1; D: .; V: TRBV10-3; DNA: TGTGCCATCAAGGATCCGAACACTGAAGCTTTCTTT; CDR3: CAIKDPNTEAFF
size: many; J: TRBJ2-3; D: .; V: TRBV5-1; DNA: TGCGCCAGCAGCTTGGGAGGAGGTTTGTCAGATACGCAGTATTTT; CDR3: CASSLGGGLSDTQYF
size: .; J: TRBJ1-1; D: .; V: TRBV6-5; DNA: TGTGCCAGCAGTACGTCCCAGGGTAGGGTGAGAGCTTTCTTT; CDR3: CASSTSQGRVRAFF
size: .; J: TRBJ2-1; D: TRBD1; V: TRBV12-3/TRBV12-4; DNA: TGTGCCAGCAGTTTCGGGACAGGGGACTACAATGAGCAGTTCTTC; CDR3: CASSFGTGDYNEQFF
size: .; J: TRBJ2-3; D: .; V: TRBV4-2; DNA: TGTGCCAGCAGTCCCGGCAGGGAGAGGGCAGATACGCAGTATTTT; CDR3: CASSPGRERADTQYF
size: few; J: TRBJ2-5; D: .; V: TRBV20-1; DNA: TGCAGTGCTAGAGATTTGTACCAAGAGACCCAGTACTTC; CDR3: CSARDLYQETQYF
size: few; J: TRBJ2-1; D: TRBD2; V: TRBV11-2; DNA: TGTGCCAGCAGCGAATCCCATGCGGGAGGGCTATCTTCTGAGCAGTTCTTC; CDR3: CASSESHAGGLSSEQFF
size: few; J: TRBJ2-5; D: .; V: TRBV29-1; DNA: TGCAGCGTAGATACCTCCGGGTCGGTCGGGTGGGAGACCCAGTACTTC; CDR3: CSVDTSGSVGWETQYF
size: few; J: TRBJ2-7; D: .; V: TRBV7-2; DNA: TGTGCCAGCAGCTTAGCGGGGGTAAGCTCCTACGAGCAGTACTTC; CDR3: CASSLAGVSSYEQYF
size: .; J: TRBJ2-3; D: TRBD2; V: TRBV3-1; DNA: TGTGCCAGCAGCCGACTAGCGGGAGACTCAGATACGCAGTATTTT; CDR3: CASSRLAGDSDTQYF
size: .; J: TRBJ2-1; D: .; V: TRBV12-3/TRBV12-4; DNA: TGTGTCAGCAGCCAAAGGGGTGGGCTCGACAATGAGCAGTTCTTC; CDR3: CVSSQRGGLDNEQFF
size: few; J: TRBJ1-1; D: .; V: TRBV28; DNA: TGTGCCAGCAGACCTCAGAACACTGAAGCTTTCTTT; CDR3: CASRPQNTEAFF
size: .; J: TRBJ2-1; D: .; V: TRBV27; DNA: TGTGCCAGCGCGGGTTCCTACAATGAGCAGTTCTTC; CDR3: CASAGSYNEQFF